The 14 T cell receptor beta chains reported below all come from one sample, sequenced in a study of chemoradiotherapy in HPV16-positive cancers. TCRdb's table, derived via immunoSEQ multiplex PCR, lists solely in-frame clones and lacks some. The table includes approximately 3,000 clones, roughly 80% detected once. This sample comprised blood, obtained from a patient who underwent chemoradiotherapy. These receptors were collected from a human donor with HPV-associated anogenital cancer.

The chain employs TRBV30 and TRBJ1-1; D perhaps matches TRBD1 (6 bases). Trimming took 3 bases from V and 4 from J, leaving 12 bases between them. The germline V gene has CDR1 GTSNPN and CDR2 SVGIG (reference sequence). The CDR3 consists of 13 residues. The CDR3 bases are TGTGCCTGGAGGCCACAGGGCCGCACTGAAGCTTTCTTT. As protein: CAWRPQGRTEAFF.

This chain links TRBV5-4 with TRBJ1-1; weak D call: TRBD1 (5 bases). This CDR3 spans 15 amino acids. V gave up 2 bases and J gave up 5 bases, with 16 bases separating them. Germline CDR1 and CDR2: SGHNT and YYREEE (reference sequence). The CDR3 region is CASSFTGAGRTEAFF. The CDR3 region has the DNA TGTGCCAGCAGCTTCACAGGCGCGGGGCGGACTGAAGCTTTCTTT.

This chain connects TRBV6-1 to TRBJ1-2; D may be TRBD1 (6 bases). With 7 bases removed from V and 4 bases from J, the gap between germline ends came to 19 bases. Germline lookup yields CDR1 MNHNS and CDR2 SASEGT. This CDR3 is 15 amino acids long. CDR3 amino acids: CASNSVAGVSYGYTF. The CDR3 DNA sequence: TGTGCCAGCAATTCGGTGGCAGGGGTTAGCTATGGCTACACCTTC.

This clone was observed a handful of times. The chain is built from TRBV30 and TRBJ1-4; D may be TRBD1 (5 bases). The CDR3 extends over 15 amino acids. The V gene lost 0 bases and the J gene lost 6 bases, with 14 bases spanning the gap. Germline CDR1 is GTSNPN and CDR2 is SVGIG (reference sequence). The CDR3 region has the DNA TGTGCCTGGAGTGTTGTAGGGGTCGGTTATGAAAAACTGTTTTTT. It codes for CAWSVVGVGYEKLFF.

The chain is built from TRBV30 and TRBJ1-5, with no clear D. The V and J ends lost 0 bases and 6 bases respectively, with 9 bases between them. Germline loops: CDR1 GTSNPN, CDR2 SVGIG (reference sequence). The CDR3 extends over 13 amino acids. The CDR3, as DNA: TGTGCCTGGAGTGTATCTAGGGCTCAGCCCCAGCATTTT. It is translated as CAWSVSRAQPQHF. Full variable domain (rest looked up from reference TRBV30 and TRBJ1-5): SQTIHQWPATLVQPVGSPLSLECTVEGTSNPNLYWYRQAAGRGLQLLFYSVGIGQISSEVPQNLSASRPQDRQFILSSKKLLLSDSGFYLCAWSVSRAQPQHFGDGTRLSIL.

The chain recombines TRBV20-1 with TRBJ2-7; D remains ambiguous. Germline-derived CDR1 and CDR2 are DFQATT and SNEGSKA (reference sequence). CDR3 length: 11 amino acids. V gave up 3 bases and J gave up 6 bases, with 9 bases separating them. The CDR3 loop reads CSARSLPEQYF. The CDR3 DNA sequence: TGCAGTGCTAGGTCTCTACCCGAGCAGTACTTC.

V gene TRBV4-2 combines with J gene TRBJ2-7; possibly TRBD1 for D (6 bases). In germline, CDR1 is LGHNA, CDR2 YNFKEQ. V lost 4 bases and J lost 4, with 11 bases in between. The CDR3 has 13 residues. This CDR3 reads CASSPTGRYEQYF. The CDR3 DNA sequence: TGTGCCAGCAGCCCCACAGGGCGTTACGAGCAGTACTTC.

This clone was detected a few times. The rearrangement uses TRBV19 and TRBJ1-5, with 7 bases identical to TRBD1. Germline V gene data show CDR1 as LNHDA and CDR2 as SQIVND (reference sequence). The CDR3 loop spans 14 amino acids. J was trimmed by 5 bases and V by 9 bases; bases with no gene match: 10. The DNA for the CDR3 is TGTGCCAGCAACTTTCCCCAGGGGGATCAGCCCCAGCATTTT. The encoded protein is CASNFPQGDQPQHF. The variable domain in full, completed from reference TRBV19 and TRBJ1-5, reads DGGITQSPKYLFRKEGQNVTLSCEQNLNHDAMYWYRQDPGQGLRLIYYSQIVNDFQKGDIAEGYSVSREKKESFPLTVTSAQKNPTAFYLCASNFPQGDQPQHFGDGTRLSIL.

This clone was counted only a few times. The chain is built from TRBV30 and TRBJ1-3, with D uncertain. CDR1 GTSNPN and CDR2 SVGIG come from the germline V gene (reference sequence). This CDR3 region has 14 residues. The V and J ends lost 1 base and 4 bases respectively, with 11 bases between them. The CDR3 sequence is CAWSGAAPGNTIYF. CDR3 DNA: TGTGCCTGGAGTGGGGCCGCTCCGGGAAACACCATATATTTT.

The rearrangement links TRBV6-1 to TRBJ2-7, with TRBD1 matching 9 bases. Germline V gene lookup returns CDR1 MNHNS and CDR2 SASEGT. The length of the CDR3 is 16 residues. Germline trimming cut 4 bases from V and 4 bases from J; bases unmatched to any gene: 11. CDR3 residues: CASSAGRGTGTYEQYF. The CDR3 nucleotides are TGTGCCAGCAGTGCCGGTCGCGGGACAGGGACGTACGAGCAGTACTTC.

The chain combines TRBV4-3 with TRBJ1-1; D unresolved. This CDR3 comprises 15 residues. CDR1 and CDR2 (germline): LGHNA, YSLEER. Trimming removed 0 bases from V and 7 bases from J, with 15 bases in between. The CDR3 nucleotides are TGCGCCAGCAGCCAAGAGATCGACGACCGGAGTGAAGCTTTCTTT. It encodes CASSQEIDDRSEAFF.

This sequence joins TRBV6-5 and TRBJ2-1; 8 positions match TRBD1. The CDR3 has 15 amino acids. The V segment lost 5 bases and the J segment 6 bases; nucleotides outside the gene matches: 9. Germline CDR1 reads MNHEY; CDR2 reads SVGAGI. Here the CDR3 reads CASSRGQGVVNEQFF. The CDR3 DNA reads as TGTGCCAGCAGTAGAGGACAGGGAGTTGTCAATGAGCAGTTCTTC.

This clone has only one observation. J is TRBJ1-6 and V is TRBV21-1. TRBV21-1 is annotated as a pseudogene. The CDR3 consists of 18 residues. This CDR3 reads CASSSVIATHTHNSPLHF. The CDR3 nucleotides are TGTGCCAGCAGCTCAGTGATAGCTACACATACACATAATTCACCCCTCCACTTT.

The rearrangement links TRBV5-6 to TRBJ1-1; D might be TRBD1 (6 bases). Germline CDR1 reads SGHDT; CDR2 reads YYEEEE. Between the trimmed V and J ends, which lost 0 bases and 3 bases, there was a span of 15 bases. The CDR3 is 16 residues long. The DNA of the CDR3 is TGTGCCAGCAGCTTGGGTGTGGATCAGGGGTACACTGAAGCTTTCTTT. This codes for CASSLGVDQGYTEAFF.